One and the same sample provided the 30 T cell receptor beta chains below, sequenced in a study of T-cell reconstitution after alpha-beta-depleted transplantation in children. Unique molecular identifiers featured in how the TCRbeta library was prepared. TCRdb itself ran the PCR reads through MiXCR, one entry per CDR3 protein. The table records some 300,000 distinct CDR3 sequences, around 9.1% of them present only once. The sample here was PBMCs, taken before TCRalphabeta/CD19-depleted stem cell transplant. Receptors originate from a boy younger than two with acute myeloid leukemia, due to receive a stem cell transplant.

This clonotype was seen many times. The chain employs TRBV18 and TRBJ2-7; TRBD1 matches 7 bases. The CDR3 runs to 15 residues. V lost 3 bases to trimming and J lost 2 bases; unmatched junction nucleotides: 7. Germline CDR1 and CDR2: KGHSH and LQKENI. The CDR3 reads CASSPLSRGTYEQYF. The CDR3, as DNA: TGTGCCAGCTCACCCCTCTCCAGGGGGACCTACGAGCAGTACTTC.

This clonotype was observed many times. The rearrangement uses TRBV20-1 and TRBJ1-5; perhaps TRBD1 as D (5 bases). Trimming shortened V by 3 bases and J by 3 bases, and 9 bases separated the two germline ends. The CDR3 is 13 residues long. Germline CDR1 is DFQATT and CDR2 is SNEGSKA (reference sequence). The CDR3 nucleotides are TGCAGTGCTAGCCCCAGGGCCAATCAGCCCCAGCATTTT. It is translated as CSASPRANQPQHF.

This clonotype was observed at least ten times. This chain joins TRBV7-3 and TRBJ2-3; possible D gene TRBD2, 6 bases. Germline CDR1 and CDR2: SGHTA and FQGTGA. The V and J ends lost 5 bases and 4 bases respectively, with 10 bases between them. The CDR3 is made up of 13 amino acids. The CDR3 sequence: CASSLTSPDTQYF. In nucleotides, the CDR3 is TGTGCCAGCAGCCTTACTAGCCCAGATACGCAGTATTTT. Drawing the rest from reference TRBV7-3 and TRBJ2-3, the complete variable domain is GAGVSQTPSNKVTEKGKYVELRCDPISGHTALYWYRQSLGQGPEFLIYFQGTGAADDSGLPNDRFFAVRPEGSVSTLKIQRTERGDSAVYLCASSLTSPDTQYFGPGTRLTVL.

In its sample, this clonotype was seen many times. The chain combines TRBV11-2 with TRBJ2-5; D unclear. Germline lookup yields CDR1 SGHAT and CDR2 FQNNGV. The V end was cut by 6 bases, the J end by 1 base, with 18 bases between. There are 16 residues in the CDR3. The CDR3, as DNA: TGTGCCAGCAGATTACTAATGGTACTAACCCAAGAGACCCAGTACTTC. Amino acids: CASRLLMVLTQETQYF.

The rearrangement joins TRBV11-3 to TRBJ2-5; no firm D call. Trimming pared 1 base from V and 5 bases from J, leaving 14 bases between. CDR1 and CDR2 (germline): SGHNT, YENEEA. The CDR3 length is 15 residues. CDR3 amino acids: CASSLAGATRETQYF. The DNA of the CDR3 is TGTGCCAGCAGCTTAGCTGGCGCGACAAGGGAGACCCAGTACTTC.

This clonotype was recorded many times. The rearrangement joins TRBV5-1 to TRBJ2-3, with 9 bases lining up with TRBD2. Trimming took 3 bases from V and 2 from J; bases not matched to a gene: 10. The CDR3 is made up of 17 amino acids. Per germline, CDR1 SGHRS and CDR2 YFSETQ. In nucleotides, the CDR3 is TGCGCCAGCAGCTCATACCAGCGGGGGGCATTCACAGATACGCAGTATTTT. Translating gives CASSSYQRGAFTDTQYF.

This clonotype was seen repeatedly, ten times or more. This chain links TRBV27 with TRBJ1-2; 7 bases agree with TRBD1. The J segment lost 4 bases and the V segment lost 4 bases, leaving 6 bases of the junction unmatched. This CDR3 contains 14 residues. Germline V gene lookup returns CDR1 MNHEY and CDR2 SMNVEV (reference sequence). Here the CDR3 reads CASSWDSKLYGYTF. CDR3 coding DNA: TGTGCCAGCAGTTGGGACAGCAAGCTCTATGGCTACACCTTC.

In this sample, this clonotype turned up many times. The chain couples TRBV7-2 to TRBJ2-3, with D perhaps TRBD1 or TRBD2 (5 bases each). CDR1 and CDR2 from the germline V gene are SGHTA and FQGNSA. Between the trimmed V and J ends, which lost 4 bases and 2 bases, there was a span of 19 bases. The CDR3 sequence is 17 residues long. In nucleotides, the CDR3 is TGTGCCAGCAGCTCCGCGCGTCAGATGGGACCCACAGATACGCAGTATTTT. Translation: CASSSARQMGPTDTQYF. Full variable domain (outside the CDR3, taken from reference TRBV7-2 and TRBJ2-3): GAGVSQSPSNKVTEKGKDVELRCDPISGHTALYWYRQSLGQGLEFLIYFQGNSAPDKSGLPSDRFSAERTGGSVSTLTIQRTQQEDSAVYLCASSSARQMGPTDTQYFGPGTRLTVL.

This clonotype was picked up many times. The rearrangement joins TRBV7-2 to TRBJ2-5; D perhaps matches TRBD2 (6 bases). Trimming shortened V by 6 bases and J by 1 base, and 15 bases separated the two germline ends. Germline CDR1 is SGHTA and CDR2 is FQGNSA. There are 15 residues in the CDR3. The CDR3 sequence: CASSNLRGSQETQYF. As DNA, the CDR3 is TGTGCCAGCAGTAATTTACGGGGGAGCCAAGAGACCCAGTACTTC. Based on the CDR3 plus reference TRBV7-2 and TRBJ2-5, the full variable domain is GAGVSQSPSNKVTEKGKDVELRCDPISGHTALYWYRQSLGQGLEFLIYFQGNSAPDKSGLPSDRFSAERTGGSVSTLTIQRTQQEDSAVYLCASSNLRGSQETQYFGPGTRLLVL.

This clonotype occurred many times. The chain links TRBV20-1 to TRBJ2-3; unclear D gene. The V and J ends lost 5 bases and 2 bases respectively, with 8 bases between them. Germline CDR1 and CDR2: DFQATT and SNEGSKA (reference sequence). This CDR3 has 12 residues. CDR3 in DNA: TGCAGTGCTCATCACATCACAGATACGCAGTATTTT. Translation: CSAHHITDTQYF.

In this sample, this clonotype turned up many times. The V and J genes are TRBV28 and TRBJ2-7, with D perhaps TRBD2 (7 bases). V shed 0 bases and J shed 0 bases, with 15 bases lying between them. The V gene's germline CDR1 is MDHEN and CDR2 SYDVKM. CDR3 length: 17 amino acids. In DNA, the CDR3 is TGTGCCAGCAGTTTATGGGACAGAGGGGGGGTCTCCTACGAGCAGTACTTC. It yields the protein CASSLWDRGGVSYEQYF.

This clonotype has more than one count but fewer than ten. The chain is built from TRBV5-1 and TRBJ2-3; D is possibly TRBD2 (6 bases). CDR1 SGHRS and CDR2 YFSETQ come from the germline V gene. The CDR3 extends over 16 amino acids. Trimming took 4 bases from V and 4 from J, leaving 19 bases between them. The CDR3 DNA follows: TGCGCCAGCAGCCCGTGGGCGGGGCCCGGACCAGATACGCAGTATTTT. Protein: CASSPWAGPGPDTQYF.

Comment on this clonotype: A read error may be the cause here, since a much bigger clone is one base away. The gene calls are TRBV28 and TRBJ1-5, with TRBD1 as a possible D gene (6 bases). CDR1 MDHEN and CDR2 SYDVKM come from the germline V gene. The CDR3 spans 14 residues. Trimming pared 3 bases from V and 6 bases from J, leaving 12 bases between. CDR3: CASSFNRAVQPQHF. The CDR3 DNA follows: TGTGCCAGCAGTTTCAACAGGGCGGTTCAGCCCCAGCATTTT.

This chain joins TRBV18 and TRBJ2-7; no clear D gene. V lost 5 bases and J lost 2, with 10 bases in between. Germline CDR1 is KGHSH and CDR2 is LQKENI. The CDR3 spans 13 residues. The CDR3 here is CASSTSAAYEQYF. The DNA for the CDR3 is TGTGCCAGCTCAACATCGGCGGCCTACGAGCAGTACTTC.

This clonotype has ten or more counts. This chain connects TRBV20-1 to TRBJ2-1; TRBD2 matches 10 bases. This CDR3 contains 14 residues. The V segment lost 3 bases and the J segment 4 bases; nucleotides outside the gene matches: 3. CDR1 DFQATT and CDR2 SNEGSKA come from the germline V gene (reference sequence). Here the CDR3 reads CSASLLAGYNEQFF. CDR3 nucleotide sequence: TGCAGTGCTAGTTTACTAGCGGGATACAATGAGCAGTTCTTC.

This clonotype has ten or more counts. This chain joins TRBV28 and TRBJ2-5; unclear D gene. Germline CDR1 MDHEN, CDR2 SYDVKM. This CDR3 has 17 residues. V was trimmed by 2 bases and J by 1 base, leaving 17 bases between them. This CDR3 reads CASSLGGWQNLQETQYF. The CDR3 DNA follows: TGTGCCAGCAGTTTAGGTGGGTGGCAAAACCTCCAAGAGACCCAGTACTTC.

A single count supports this clonotype. Given a much more abundant clone one base away, this may be a read error. The chain joins TRBV6-5 to TRBJ1-4; D remains unclear. Per the germline V gene, CDR1 is MNHEY and CDR2 is SVGAGI. CDR3 size: 16 residues. CDR3 sequence: CASTYSLGQPNEKLFF. In DNA, the CDR3 is TGTGCCAGCACTTACTCGTTGGGCCAGCCTAATGAAAAACTGTTTTTT.

This clonotype was recorded at least ten times. V gene TRBV13 combines with J gene TRBJ2-3, with TRBD1 identical over 9 bases. V was clipped by 5 bases and J by 3 bases; unmatched bases: 6. CDR3 size: 15 residues. Germline values: CDR1 PRHDT, CDR2 FYEKMQ (reference sequence). CDR3 DNA: TGTGCCAGCAGCCTACAGGGGGCTGTTACAGATACGCAGTATTTT. Its translation: CASSLQGAVTDTQYF.

This clonotype occurred many times. This chain uses TRBV28 with TRBJ2-7; the match to TRBD2 covers 7 bases. This CDR3 is built from 15 residues. Germline lookup yields CDR1 MDHEN and CDR2 SYDVKM. V lost 6 bases and J lost 1; bases outside the gene matches: 9. CDR3 coding DNA: TGTGCCAGCAGAGCTCTAGCGGTACCTTCCTACGAGCAGTACTTC. This encodes CASRALAVPSYEQYF. Together with reference TRBV28 and TRBJ2-7, the CDR3 gives the full variable domain: DVKVTQSSRYLVKRTGEKVFLECVQDMDHENMFWYRQDPGLGLRLIYFSYDVKMKEKGDIPEGYSVSREKKERFSLILESASTNQTSMYLCASRALAVPSYEQYFGPGTRLTVT.

This clonotype was counted many times. The chain combines TRBV28 with TRBJ1-6, with a weak D call TRBD1 (6 bases). This CDR3 contains 14 residues. V lost 3 bases and J lost 10, with 13 bases in between. CDR1 is MDHEN, CDR2 SYDVKM, per germline. The CDR3 reads CASSLLQGNSPLHF. The CDR3 DNA reads TGTGCCAGCAGTTTGTTACAGGGAAACTCACCCCTCCACTTT.

In its sample, this clonotype was seen many times. This chain uses TRBV6-5 with TRBJ2-2; D is ambiguous. Per the germline V gene, CDR1 is MNHEY and CDR2 is SVGAGI. The CDR3 has 13 amino acids. V lost 2 bases to trimming and J lost 7 bases, with 8 bases between them. The DNA of the CDR3 is TGTGCCAGCAGTTACACCAGTCGCGGGGAGCTGTTTTTT. As protein: CASSYTSRGELFF.

This clonotype came up many times. V usage is TRBV29-1 and J usage is TRBJ2-7; 11 bases match TRBD1. Per the germline V gene, CDR1 is SQVTM and CDR2 is ANQGSEA. Trimming took 7 bases from V and 3 from J; bases not matched to a gene: 14. This CDR3 is built from 16 residues. CDR3 DNA sequence: TGCAGCGCAGTAAATGCGGGACAGGGGGTGTTCTACGAGCAGTACTTC. Encoded protein: CSAVNAGQGVFYEQYF.

In its sample, this clonotype was seen many times. The rearrangement links TRBV2 to TRBJ1-5, with 9 bases aligning to TRBD1. V trimming: 4 bases; J trimming: 2 bases; junction bases outside the gene matches: 0. CDR3 length: 14 amino acids. CDR1 is SNHLY, CDR2 FYNNEI, per germline. CDR3 amino acids: CASSGQGGNQPQHF. The CDR3 nucleotides are TGTGCCAGCAGTGGACAGGGGGGCAATCAGCCCCAGCATTTT. The full variable domain, completed using reference TRBV2 and TRBJ1-5, is EPEVTQTPSHQVTQMGQEVILRCVPISNHLYFYWYRQILGQKVEFLVSFYNNEISEKSEIFDDQFSVERPDGSNFTLKIRSTKLEDSAMYFCASSGQGGNQPQHFGDGTRLSIL.

Worth noting for this clonotype: This could be a read error, since a much larger clone is one nucleotide away. V is TRBV5-1 and J is TRBJ1-1; D is perhaps TRBD1 (6 bases). Germline CDR1 and CDR2: SGHRS and YFSETQ. V was cut by 2 bases and J by 4 bases, with 9 bases left in between. The CDR3 is 13 amino acids. Here the CDR3 DNA reads TGCGCCAGCAGCTTAGACAGGTTCACTGAAGCTTTCTTT. Its protein is CASSLDRFTEAFF.

The V and J genes are TRBV11-2 and TRBJ2-1; 9 bases map to TRBD2. CDR1 and CDR2 from the germline V gene are SGHAT and FQNNGV. V shed 4 bases and J 4 bases; nucleotides not matched to a gene: 5. The CDR3 has 15 amino acids. Written as DNA, the CDR3 is TGTGCCAGCAGCTACGCTAGCGGGGTATACAATGAGCAGTTCTTC. It is translated as CASSYASGVYNEQFF.

The chain links TRBV20-1 to TRBJ1-1; D is possibly TRBD1 (5 bases). The CDR3 contains 14 residues. The V end lost 6 bases, the J end lost 0 bases, and 14 bases lay between the germline ends. Germline CDR1 reads DFQATT; CDR2 reads SNEGSKA (reference sequence). Written as DNA, the CDR3 is TGCAGTGCCCACATGGGGACGGTGAACACTGAAGCTTTCTTT. It is translated as CSAHMGTVNTEAFF.

This clonotype was counted many times. The rearrangement joins TRBV10-2 to TRBJ2-5; possibly TRBD2 for D (6 bases). This CDR3 region has 14 residues. The V end was cut by 5 bases, the J end by 5 bases, with 15 bases between. CDR1 and CDR2 (germline): WSHSY, SAAADI. The CDR3 loop is CASSTGTLVETQYF. Here the CDR3 DNA reads TGCGCCAGCAGTACCGGGACTCTCGTGGAGACCCAGTACTTC.

Regarding this clonotype: Germline and junction disagree at one end, which may indicate a read error. This chain links TRBV5-1 with TRBJ2-6; weak D call: TRBD1 (5 bases). The CDR3 length is 14 residues. Per the germline V gene, CDR1 is SGHRS and CDR2 is YFSETQ. The CDR3: CASSFDSGANVPTF. The CDR3 DNA reads as TGCGCCAGCAGCTTCGATTCTGGGGCCAACGTCCCGACTTTC. The whole variable domain, filled in from reference TRBV5-1 and TRBJ2-6, reads KAGVTQTPRYLIKTRGQQVTLSCSPISGHRSVSWYQQTPGQGLQFLFEYFSETQRNKGNFPGRFSGRQFSNSRSEMNVSTLELGDSALYLCASSFDSGANVPTFGAGSRLTVL.

This clonotype has a handful of counts. The chain carries TRBV19 and TRBJ2-3; tentatively, D is TRBD1 (6 bases). From germline, CDR1 is LNHDA and CDR2 SQIVND (reference sequence). Trimming left V 1 base short and J 0 bases short, with 14 bases between. This CDR3 has 17 amino acids. Here the CDR3 reads CASSIAGVVSSTDTQYF. The CDR3 DNA is TGTGCCAGTAGTATAGCAGGGGTTGTTTCTAGCACAGATACGCAGTATTTT.

V and J are TRBV12-3 or TRBV12-4 and TRBJ2-7, with no clear D. CDR3 size: 15 residues. V lost 6 bases, J lost 0 bases, and 15 bases lay in between. This CDR3 reads CASSPREQNSYEQYF. CDR3 nucleotide sequence: TGTGCCAGCAGCCCAAGGGAACAAAACTCCTACGAGCAGTACTTC.